The rows below give T cell receptor beta chains drawn from one sample of a study of human T cells and chemical hapten exposure. A single record per CDR3 protein comes from TCRdb applying MiXCR to the RACE reads. The sample lists roughly 380,000 distinct CDR3 sequences; roughly 6% were seen once. The sequencing used whole blood, collected in connection with sensitization to the hapten diphenylcyclopropenone (DPC). The receptors shown here come from a woman aged 18-29 years with alopecia areata. Some clones in this sample may be carry-over from other donors' samples. CDR3s include the opening cysteine and the closing phenylalanine or tryptophan. Fields, in order: J gene, CDR3 length, D gene, V gene, clone size, CDR3 protein, CDR3 DNA. D genes are given only for firm matches. Some rows mark clone size as missing; the rest say once, few, many or name a class of expanded clone.

>TRBJ1-2|15|-|TRBV10-3|few
CAISERGLGQDGYTF
TGTGCCATCAGTGAGAGGGGTCTAGGGCAAGATGGCTACACCTTC
>TRBJ1-2|15|-|TRBV25-1|many
CASSDSRTDKYGYTF
TGTGCCAGCAGTGACTCCAGGACAGATAAATATGGCTACACCTTC
>TRBJ1-4|15|-|TRBV6-5|many
CASSYGGTNNEKLFF
TGTGCCAGCAGTTACGGCGGGACAAATAATGAAAAACTGTTTTTT
>TRBJ1-3|12|-|TRBV6-1|-
CASKLNLDTIYF
TGTGCCAGCAAATTAAACCTGGACACCATATATTTT
>TRBJ1-4|17|-|TRBV4-2|-
CASSQDLGVARGEKLFF
TGTGCCAGCAGCCAAGATCTTGGGGTTGCAAGAGGTGAAAAACTGTTTTTT
>TRBJ2-3|14|-|TRBV6-5|many
CASNWGASTDTQYF
TGTGCCAGCAATTGGGGGGCTAGCACAGATACGCAGTATTTT
>TRBJ2-3|15|-|TRBV20-1|many
CSASEGPGNFDTQYF
TGCAGTGCCTCGGAAGGGCCAGGGAACTTCGATACGCAGTATTTT
>TRBJ1-4|17|-|TRBV3-1|many
CASSQFGPGDYNEKLFF
TGTGCCAGCAGCCAGTTCGGGCCAGGAGACTATAATGAAAAACTGTTTTTT
>TRBJ2-1|14|-|TRBV18|few
CASSPHGDINEQFF
TGTGCCAGCTCACCTCATGGGGATATCAATGAGCAGTTCTTC
>TRBJ1-1|15|-|TRBV3-1|many
CASSHARVAAGEAFF
TGTGCCAGCAGCCACGCACGGGTGGCGGCTGGGGAAGCTTTCTTT
>TRBJ2-7|15|TRBD1|TRBV4-3|-
CASSQEGQGTYEQYF
TGCGCCAGCAGCCAAGAGGGACAGGGAACCTACGAGCAGTACTTC
>TRBJ1-2|14|-|TRBV24-1|-
CATRIGGRNYGYTF
TGTGCCACCAGAATAGGGGGACGTAACTATGGCTACACCTTC
>TRBJ1-1|15|-|TRBV6-2/TRBV6-3|few
CASRPQGRKNTEAFF
TGTGCCAGCCGCCCCCAGGGACGGAAGAACACTGAAGCTTTCTTT
>TRBJ2-4|17|TRBD1|TRBV4-2|-
CASSQGFSGQGYDIQYF
TGTGCCAGCAGCCAAGGTTTTTCCGGACAGGGGTATGACATTCAGTACTTC
>TRBJ2-1|18|TRBD1|TRBV29-1|-
CSVEGQRRGGSSYNEQFF
TGCAGCGTTGAAGGCCAGAGAAGAGGGGGCAGCTCCTACAATGAGCAGTTCTTC
>TRBJ2-3|15|-|TRBV14|few
CASSHRPYRTDTQYF
TGTGCCAGCAGCCATCGACCATACCGCACAGATACGCAGTATTTT
>TRBJ2-7|14|TRBD1|TRBV12-3/TRBV12-4|few
CASSLTGGVNEQYF
TGTGCCAGCAGCCTGACAGGGGGTGTCAACGAGCAGTACTTC
>TRBJ2-5|12|-|TRBV6-2/TRBV6-3|-
CASSYPPETQYF
TGTGCCAGTAGCTACCCCCCTGAGACCCAGTACTTC
>TRBJ2-1|14|-|TRBV18|-
CASSPRAELDEQFF
TGTGCCAGCTCACCACGCGCCGAGTTGGATGAGCAGTTCTTC
>TRBJ1-3|14|TRBD1|TRBV7-2|many
CASSSGQGRNTIYF
TGTGCCAGCAGCTCCGGACAGGGGAGAAACACCATATATTTT
>TRBJ1-1|17|TRBD1|TRBV6-6|-
CASSSPTGTGTITEAFF
TGTGCCAGCAGTTCTCCTACCGGGACAGGGACTATCACTGAAGCTTTCTTT
>TRBJ1-6|15|-|TRBV28|many
CASSLGGRGNSPLHF
TGTGCCAGCAGTTTAGGCGGCAGAGGCAATTCACCCCTCCACTTT
>TRBJ2-3|13|-|TRBV7-3|-
CASSTGDTDTQYF
TGTGCCAGCAGCACCGGGGACACAGATACGCAGTATTTT
>TRBJ1-2|12|-|TRBV2|few
CASPGANYGYTF
TGTGCCAGCCCCGGTGCTAACTATGGCTACACCTTC
>TRBJ1-1|12|-|TRBV12-3/TRBV12-4|many
CASSLGLTEAFF
TGTGCCAGCAGTTTGGGATTGACTGAAGCTTTCTTT
>TRBJ2-7|14|-|TRBV4-3|-
CASSQETGVIEQYF
TGCGCCAGCAGCCAAGAAACGGGGGTAATCGAGCAGTACTTC
>TRBJ2-3|17|TRBD2|TRBV10-3|-
CAISVSGGTASTDTQYF
TGTGCCATCAGTGTATCGGGGGGGACCGCTAGCACAGATACGCAGTATTTT
>TRBJ1-6|13|-|TRBV20-1|-
CSATGGDYSPLHF
TGCAGTGCTACCGGGGGGGATTATTCACCCCTCCACTTT
>TRBJ2-2|18|-|TRBV6-5|many
CASSYSLGDSMNTGELFF
TGTGCCAGCAGTTACTCTTTAGGTGACTCGATGAACACCGGGGAGCTGTTTTTT
>TRBJ2-7|17|TRBD1|TRBV4-3|-
CASSQDRVGQGPYEQYF
TGCGCCAGCAGCCAAGATAGGGTAGGACAGGGGCCCTACGAGCAGTACTTC
>TRBJ2-7|14|-|TRBV7-8|few
CASSPGPGAYEQYF
TGTGCCAGCAGCCCGGGCCCGGGAGCCTACGAGCAGTACTTC
>TRBJ2-1|16|TRBD2|TRBV7-9|few
CASSSASGGPHNEQFF
TGTGCCAGCAGCTCCGCGAGCGGGGGGCCTCACAATGAGCAGTTCTTC
>TRBJ1-5|16|-|TRBV28|-
CASSQGWADYNQPQHF
TGTGCCAGCAGCCAGGGTTGGGCAGACTACAATCAGCCCCAGCATTTT
>TRBJ1-1|16|TRBD1|TRBV27|few
CASSSPQGGMNTEAFF
TGTGCCAGCAGTTCCCCACAGGGGGGAATGAACACTGAAGCTTTCTTT
>TRBJ1-5|13|-|TRBV11-2|many
CASSLESNQPQHF
TGTGCCAGCAGTTTAGAGAGCAATCAGCCCCAGCATTTT
>TRBJ1-1|16|TRBD1|TRBV5-1|many
CASSLEPAGGETEAFF
TGCGCCAGCAGCTTGGAACCCGCAGGGGGCGAGACTGAAGCTTTCTTT